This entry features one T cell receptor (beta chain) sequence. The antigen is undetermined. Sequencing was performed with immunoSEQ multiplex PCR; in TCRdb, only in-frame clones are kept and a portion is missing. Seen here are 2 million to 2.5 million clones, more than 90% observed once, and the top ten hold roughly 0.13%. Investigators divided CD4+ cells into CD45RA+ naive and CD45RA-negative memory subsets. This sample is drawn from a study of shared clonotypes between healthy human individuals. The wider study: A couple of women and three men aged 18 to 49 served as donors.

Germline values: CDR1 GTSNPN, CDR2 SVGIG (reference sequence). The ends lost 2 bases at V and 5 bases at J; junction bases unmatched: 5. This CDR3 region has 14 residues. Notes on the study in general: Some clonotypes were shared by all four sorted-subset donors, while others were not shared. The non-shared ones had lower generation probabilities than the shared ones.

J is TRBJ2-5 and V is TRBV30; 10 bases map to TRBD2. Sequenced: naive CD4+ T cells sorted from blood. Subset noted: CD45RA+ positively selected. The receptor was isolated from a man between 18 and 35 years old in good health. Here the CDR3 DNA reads TGTGCCTGGAGTAGCGGGGGGGCCATGGAGACCCAGTACTTC. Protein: CAWSSGGAMETQYF.